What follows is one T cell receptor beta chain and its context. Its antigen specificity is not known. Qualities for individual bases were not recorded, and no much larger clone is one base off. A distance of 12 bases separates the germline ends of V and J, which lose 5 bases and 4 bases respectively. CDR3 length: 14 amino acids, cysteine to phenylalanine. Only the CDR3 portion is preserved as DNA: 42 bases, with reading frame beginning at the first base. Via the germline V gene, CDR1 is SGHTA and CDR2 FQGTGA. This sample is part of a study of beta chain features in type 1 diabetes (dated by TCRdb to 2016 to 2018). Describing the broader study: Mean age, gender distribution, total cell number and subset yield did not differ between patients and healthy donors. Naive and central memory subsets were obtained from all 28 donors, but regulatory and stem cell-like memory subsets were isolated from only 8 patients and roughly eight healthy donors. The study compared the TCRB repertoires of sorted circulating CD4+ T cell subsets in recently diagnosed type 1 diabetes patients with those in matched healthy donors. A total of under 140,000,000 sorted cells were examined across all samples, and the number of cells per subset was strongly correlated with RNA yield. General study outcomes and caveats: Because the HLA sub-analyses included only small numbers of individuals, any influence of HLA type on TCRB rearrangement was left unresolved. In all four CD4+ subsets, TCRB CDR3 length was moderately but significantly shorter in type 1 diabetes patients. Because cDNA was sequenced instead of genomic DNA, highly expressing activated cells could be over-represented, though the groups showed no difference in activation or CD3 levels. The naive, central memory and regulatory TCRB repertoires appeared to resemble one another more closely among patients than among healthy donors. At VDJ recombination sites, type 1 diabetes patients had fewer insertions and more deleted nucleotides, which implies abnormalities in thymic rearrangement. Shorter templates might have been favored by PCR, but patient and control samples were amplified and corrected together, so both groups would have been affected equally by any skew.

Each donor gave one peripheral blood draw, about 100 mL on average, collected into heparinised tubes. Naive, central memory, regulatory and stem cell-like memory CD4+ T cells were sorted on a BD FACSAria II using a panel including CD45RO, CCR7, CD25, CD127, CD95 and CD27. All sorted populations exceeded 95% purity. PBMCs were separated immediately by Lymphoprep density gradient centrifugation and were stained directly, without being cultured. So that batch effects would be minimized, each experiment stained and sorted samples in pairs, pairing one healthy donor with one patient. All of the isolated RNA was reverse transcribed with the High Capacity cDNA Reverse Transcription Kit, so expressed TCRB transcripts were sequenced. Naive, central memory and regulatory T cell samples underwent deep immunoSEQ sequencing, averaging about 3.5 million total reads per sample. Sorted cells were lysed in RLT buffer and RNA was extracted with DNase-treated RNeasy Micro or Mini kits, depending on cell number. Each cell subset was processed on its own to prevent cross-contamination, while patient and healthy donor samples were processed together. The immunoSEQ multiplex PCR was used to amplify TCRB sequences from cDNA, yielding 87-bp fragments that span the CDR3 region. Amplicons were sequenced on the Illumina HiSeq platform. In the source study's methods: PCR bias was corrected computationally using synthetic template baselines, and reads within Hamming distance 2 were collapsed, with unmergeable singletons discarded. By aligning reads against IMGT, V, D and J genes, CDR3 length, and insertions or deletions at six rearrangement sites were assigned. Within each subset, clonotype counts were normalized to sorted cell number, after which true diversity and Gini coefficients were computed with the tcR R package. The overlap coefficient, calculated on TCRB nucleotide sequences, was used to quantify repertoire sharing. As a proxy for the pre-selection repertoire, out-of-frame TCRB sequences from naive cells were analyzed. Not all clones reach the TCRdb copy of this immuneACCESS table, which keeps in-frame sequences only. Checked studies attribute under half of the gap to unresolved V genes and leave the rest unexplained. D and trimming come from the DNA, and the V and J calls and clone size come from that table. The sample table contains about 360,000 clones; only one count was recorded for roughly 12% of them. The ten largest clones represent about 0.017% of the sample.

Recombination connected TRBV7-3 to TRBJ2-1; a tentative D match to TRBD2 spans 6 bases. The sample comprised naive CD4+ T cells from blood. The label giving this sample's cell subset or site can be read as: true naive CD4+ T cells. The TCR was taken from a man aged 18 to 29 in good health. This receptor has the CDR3 CASSQTSAYNEQFF. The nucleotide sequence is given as TGTGCCAGCAGCCAGACTAGTGCTTACAATGAGCAGTTCTTC. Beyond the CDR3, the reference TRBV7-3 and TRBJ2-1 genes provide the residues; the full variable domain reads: GAGVSQTPSNKVTEKGKYVELRCDPISGHTALYWYRQSLGQGPEFLIYFQGTGAADDSGLPNDRFFAVRPEGSVSTLKIQRTERGDSAVYLCASSQTSAYNEQFFGPGTRLTVL.